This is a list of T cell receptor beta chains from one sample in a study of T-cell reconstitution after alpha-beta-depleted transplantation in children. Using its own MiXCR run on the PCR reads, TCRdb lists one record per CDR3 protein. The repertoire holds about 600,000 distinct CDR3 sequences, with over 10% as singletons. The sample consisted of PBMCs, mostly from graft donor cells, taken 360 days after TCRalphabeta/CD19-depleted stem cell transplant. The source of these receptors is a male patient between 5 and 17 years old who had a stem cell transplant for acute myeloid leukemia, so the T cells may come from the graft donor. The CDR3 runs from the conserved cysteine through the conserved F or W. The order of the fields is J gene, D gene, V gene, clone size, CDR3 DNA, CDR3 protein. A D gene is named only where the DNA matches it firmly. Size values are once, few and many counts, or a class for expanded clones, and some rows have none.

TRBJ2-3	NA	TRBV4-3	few	TGCGCCAGCAGCCAAGATATCGGGGCGGGACGGACAGATACGCAGTATTTT	CASSQDIGAGRTDTQYF
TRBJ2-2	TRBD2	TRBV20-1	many	TGCAGTGCTAGAGATCTAGCGGCGAACACCGGGGAGCTGTTTTTT	CSARDLAANTGELFF
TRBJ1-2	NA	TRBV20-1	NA	TGCAGTGCATACGACAGAAGGGGCTACACCTTC	CSAYDRRGYTF
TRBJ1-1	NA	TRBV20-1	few	TGCAGTGCTAGAGGGAGACCAGAAGCTTTCTTT	CSARGRPEAFF
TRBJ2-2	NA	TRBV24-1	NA	TGTGCCACCAGTGATTTGCCCGGGTGGAACACCGGGGAGCTGTTTTTT	CATSDLPGWNTGELFF
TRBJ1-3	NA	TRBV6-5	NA	TGTGCCAGCAGTTACCTTGATCCGCGATCGGGAAACACCATATATTTT	CASSYLDPRSGNTIYF
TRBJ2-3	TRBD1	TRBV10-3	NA	TGTGCCATCAGTGACCTTATGGACAGGGGTAATATGTTGAAAACAGATACGCAGTATTTT	CAISDLMDRGNMLKTDTQYF
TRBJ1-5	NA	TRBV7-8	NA	TGTGCCAGCAGCGCGCGGGACTCCCATGGCAATCAGCCCCAGCATTTT	CASSARDSHGNQPQHF
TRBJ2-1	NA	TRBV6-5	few	TGTGCCAGCAGCCGGAACAACGATGAGCAGTTCTTC	CASSRNNDEQFF
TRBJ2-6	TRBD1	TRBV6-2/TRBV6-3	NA	TGTGCCAGCAGTCGACAGGGGGCCCGCGGGGCCAACGTCCTGACTTTC	CASSRQGARGANVLTF
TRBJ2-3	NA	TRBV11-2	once	TGTGCCAGCAGCTTATTCGGACACGGAATCCAATTAAGCACAGATACGCAGTATTTT	CASSLFGHGIQLSTDTQYF
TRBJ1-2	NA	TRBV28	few	TGTGCCATTCAAGGCGGGTCAAACTATGGCTACACCTTC	CAIQGGSNYGYTF
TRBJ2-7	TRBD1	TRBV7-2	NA	TGTGCCAGCAGCTTGGACAGGCCCTGGGTATACGAGCAGTACTTC	CASSLDRPWVYEQYF
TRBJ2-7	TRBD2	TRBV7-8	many	TGTGCCAGCAGCAGGACTAGCGGGGGCTTCGAGGCCCACGAGCAGTACTTC	CASSRTSGGFEAHEQYF
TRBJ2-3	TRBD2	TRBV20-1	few	TGCAGTGCTATAGCGGGAGGTACAGATACGCAGTATTTT	CSAIAGGTDTQYF
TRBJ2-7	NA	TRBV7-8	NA	TGTGCCAGCAGCTTACGTCTAGCGCCGTTCGAGCAGTACTTC	CASSLRLAPFEQYF
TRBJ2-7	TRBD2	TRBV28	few	TGTGCCAGCAGTTTCCTCCTAGCGGGAGGGGGAGGGGGGCTCTACGAGCAGTACTTC	CASSFLLAGGGGGLYEQYF
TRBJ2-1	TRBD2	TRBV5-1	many	TGCGCCAGCAGCCGAGCACTAGCGGTTTACAATGAGCAGTTCTTC	CASSRALAVYNEQFF
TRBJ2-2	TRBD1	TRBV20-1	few	TGCAGTGCTCAGAAAGGGACAGGGCGGAACACCGGGGAGCTGTTTTTT	CSAQKGTGRNTGELFF
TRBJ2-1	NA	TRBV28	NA	TGTGCCAGCAGATTTGGGCCCCCCGAGGGCAGTGAGCAGTTCTTC	CASRFGPPEGSEQFF
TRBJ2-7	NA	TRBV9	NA	TGTGCCAGCAGCGTAGGTGGGGTCTCCTACGAGCAGTACTTC	CASSVGGVSYEQYF
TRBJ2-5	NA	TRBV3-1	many	TGTGCCAGCAGCCTCACCCTCGCCCCGTACCAAGAGACCCAGTACTTC	CASSLTLAPYQETQYF
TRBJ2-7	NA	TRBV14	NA	TGTGCCAGCAGCCAGTATATCGGGGAGCAGTACTTC	CASSQYIGEQYF
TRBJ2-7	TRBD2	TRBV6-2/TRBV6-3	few	TGTGCCAGCAGTTACCGCAGTGGCGGCGGGAGGCTCTACGAGCAGTACTTC	CASSYRSGGGRLYEQYF
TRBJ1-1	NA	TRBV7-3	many	TGTGCCAGCAGCACCCTTCCTCGGGGGCGGGTAGATACTGAAGCTTTCTTT	CASSTLPRGRVDTEAFF
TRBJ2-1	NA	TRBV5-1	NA	TGCGCCAGCAGCCAATTGACTGGATCCTACAATGAGCAGTTCTTC	CASSQLTGSYNEQFF
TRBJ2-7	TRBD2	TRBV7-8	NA	TGTGCCAGCAGCTTAATTAGCGGGAGATCCTACGAGCAGTACTTC	CASSLISGRSYEQYF
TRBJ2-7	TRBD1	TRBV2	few	TGTGCCAGCAGGCCCCCGGGACAGGGGTGGTACGAGCAGTACTTC	CASRPPGQGWYEQYF
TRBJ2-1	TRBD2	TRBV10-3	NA	TGTGCCATCAGGGGGGGGGAAACCAGCTCCTACAATGAGCAGTTCTTC	CAIRGGETSSYNEQFF
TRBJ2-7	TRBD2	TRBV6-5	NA	TGTGCCAGCATAGCGGGAGGGCCAAGGTCCTACGAGCAGTACTTC	CASIAGGPRSYEQYF
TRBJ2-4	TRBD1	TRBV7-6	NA	TGTGCCAGCAGCCATAGGACAGGGGGCGTTGGTAGCGGCAAAAACATTCAGTACTTC	CASSHRTGGVGSGKNIQYF
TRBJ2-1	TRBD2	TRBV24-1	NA	TGTGCCACCAGTGACCCCGCTAGCGGGTACTACAATGAGCAGTTCTTC	CATSDPASGYYNEQFF
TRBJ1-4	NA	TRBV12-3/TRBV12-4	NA	TGTGCCAGCAGTTTACCCGGTCCTAATGAAAAACTGTTTTTT	CASSLPGPNEKLFF
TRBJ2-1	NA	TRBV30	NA	TGTGCCTGCCCCAACGCCCCAGGGAGTGAGCAGTTCTTC	CACPNAPGSEQFF
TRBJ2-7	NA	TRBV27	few	TGTGCCAGCACCCCGCGCAGCGGCTCCTACGAGCAGTACTTC	CASTPRSGSYEQYF
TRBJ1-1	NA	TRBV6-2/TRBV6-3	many	TGTGCCAGCAGCCGTTTGAACACTGAAGCTTTCTTT	CASSRLNTEAFF
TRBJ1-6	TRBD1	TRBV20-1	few	TGCAGTGCTGTGGACAGGGGCGCCTATAATTCACCCCTCCACTTT	CSAVDRGAYNSPLHF
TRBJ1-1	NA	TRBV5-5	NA	TGTGCCAGCAGCCCCCTACCGGGACAAATGAACACTGAAGCTTTCTTT	CASSPLPGQMNTEAFF
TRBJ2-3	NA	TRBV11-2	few	TGTGCCAGCAGCTTAATCACCCCGGCCGATACGCAGTATTTT	CASSLITPADTQYF
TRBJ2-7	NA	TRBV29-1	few	TGCAGCGTTGCTGGAGAGGGAACGGGGGAGCAGTACTTC	CSVAGEGTGEQYF
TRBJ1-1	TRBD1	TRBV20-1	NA	TGCAGTGCTAGAGATAACAGGGGAGTCACTGAAGCTTTCTTT	CSARDNRGVTEAFF
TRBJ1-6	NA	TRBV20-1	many	TGCAGTGCTAGTCAAGGGCAGAGGGGATCACCCCTCCACTTT	CSASQGQRGSPLHF
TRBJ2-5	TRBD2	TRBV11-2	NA	TGTGCCAGCAGCCCCACAGGGACTAGCGGGGAGACCCAGTACTTC	CASSPTGTSGETQYF
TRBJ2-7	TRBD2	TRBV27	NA	TGTGCCAGCAGCCTTCAGGGACCTAGCGGGAGAAAGGAGTACTTC	CASSLQGPSGRKEYF
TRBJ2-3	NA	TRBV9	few	TGTGCCAGCAGCCGAGCCGGAGATACGCAGTATTTT	CASSRAGDTQYF
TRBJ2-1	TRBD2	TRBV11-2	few	TGTGCCAGCAGCTTAGATTGGTCTAGCGGCTCGTACAATGAGCAGTTCTTC	CASSLDWSSGSYNEQFF
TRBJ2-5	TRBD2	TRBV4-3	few	TGCGCCAGCAGCCTTCCTAGCGGGAGGGCCCAAGAGACCCAGTACTTC	CASSLPSGRAQETQYF
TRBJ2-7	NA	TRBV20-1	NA	TGCAGTGCTAGGCTCGGAATAAGCGTATACGAGCAGTACTTC	CSARLGISVYEQYF
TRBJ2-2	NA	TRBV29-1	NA	TGCAGCATTATTCTGGGGACCGGGGAGCTGTTTTTT	CSIILGTGELFF
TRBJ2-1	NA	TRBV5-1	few	TGCGCCAGCAATGGCGGGCCGGGTGAGCAGTTCTTC	CASNGGPGEQFF
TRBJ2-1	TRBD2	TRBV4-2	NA	TGTGCCAGCAGCAAAAGGGTACCGGGACTAGGTAACAATGAGCAGTTCTTC	CASSKRVPGLGNNEQFF
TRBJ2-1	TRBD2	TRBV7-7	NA	TGTGCTAGCAGCGCGGGGGGCGGTGGCGGAGAGCAGTTCTTC	CASSAGGGGGEQFF